This entry lists 32 T cell receptor beta chains sequenced from one sample in a study of T-cell memory formation after mild COVID-19. TCRdb re-called the 5' RACE reads through MiXCR, storing one row per CDR3 protein. This table has about 110,000 distinct CDR3 sequences, around 17% appearing once. The sample consisted of PBMCs or a T cell subset sorted from them (not recorded which). The origin of the receptors is a man aged 18 to 29 who had mild COVID-19 (a few samples of this study predate the infection). Cell type and time point are not known.

This clonotype was observed a handful of times. The J gene is TRBJ1-1, the V gene TRBV9, with unresolved D. Germline CDR1 reads SGDLS; CDR2 reads YYNGEE. The CDR3 runs 14 residues. The ends were cut back, 2 bases at V and 1 base at J, with 9 bases in the middle. The CDR3 DNA sequence: TGTGCCAGCAGCGTCACCCGACAGAACACTGAAGCTTTCTTT. As protein: CASSVTRQNTEAFF.

This clonotype was picked up a small number of times. The V gene is TRBV20-1, the J gene TRBJ2-7; TRBD1 aligns across 8 bases. In germline, CDR1 is DFQATT, CDR2 SNEGSKA (reference sequence). J gave up 3 bases and V 3 bases, and 7 bases lay outside the gene matches. CDR3 length: 14 amino acids. The CDR3 DNA reads TGCAGTGCTAGCTCCGGGACAGGCATCTACGAGCAGTACTTC. As protein: CSASSGTGIYEQYF.

The chain is built from TRBV6-6 and TRBJ2-2, with 9 bases matching TRBD1. The CDR3 runs 15 residues. V shed 4 bases and J 13 bases; nucleotides not matched to a gene: 13. CDR1 is MNHNY and CDR2 is SVGAGI in the germline V gene (reference sequence). The CDR3 spells CASSSLVTGGAWLFF. In nucleotides, the CDR3 is TGTGCCAGCAGTTCACTAGTAACAGGGGGCGCATGGCTGTTTTTT.

The chain recombines TRBV20-1 with TRBJ2-3; 8 bases fit TRBD2. The CDR3 extends over 15 amino acids. V lost 1 base to trimming and J lost 4 bases; unmatched junction nucleotides: 7. CDR1 DFQATT and CDR2 SNEGSKA come from the germline V gene (reference sequence). In DNA form, the CDR3 reads TGCAGTGCTAGAGGGGTAGCGGGAATGCCAGATACGCAGTATTTT. Translating gives CSARGVAGMPDTQYF.

This clonotype has a handful of counts. J is TRBJ1-1 and V is TRBV12-3 or TRBV12-4; unclear D gene. This CDR3 contains 14 residues. V lost 5 bases to trimming and J lost 4 bases, with 14 bases between them. The DNA for the CDR3 is TGTGCCAGCAGTCCCCCTCGACCGGGCACTGAAGCTTTCTTT. This encodes CASSPPRPGTEAFF.

V usage is TRBV7-9 and J usage is TRBJ1-1; D is undetermined. CDR3 length: 13 residues. Per germline, CDR1 SEHNR and CDR2 FQNEAQ (reference sequence). V shed 3 bases and J shed 5 bases, with 10 bases lying between them. The CDR3 here is CASSLEDLTEAFF. The CDR3, as DNA: TGTGCCAGCAGCTTGGAGGATCTGACTGAAGCTTTCTTT.

The chain uses TRBV4-3 and TRBJ1-1, with TRBD1 as a possible D gene (5 bases). Trimming removed 4 bases at V and 10 bases at J, with 13 bases between. CDR1 is LGHNA and CDR2 is YSLEER in the germline V gene. CDR3 length: 12 residues. This chain's CDR3 is CASSRGVGGAFF. CDR3 sequence (DNA): TGCGCCAGCAGCCGAGGTGTGGGGGGAGCTTTCTTT.

In this sample, this clonotype turned up many times. V is TRBV12-3 or TRBV12-4 and J is TRBJ1-1; no reliable D call. Trimming shortened V by 7 bases and J by 3 bases, and 9 bases separated the two germline ends. The CDR3 loop spans 12 amino acids. CDR3 protein: CASTQVDTEAFF. The DNA for the CDR3 is TGTGCCAGCACCCAAGTGGACACTGAAGCTTTCTTT.

The chain links TRBV7-2 to TRBJ1-5, with D tentatively TRBD1 (5 bases). CDR3 length: 14 amino acids. Germline V gives CDR1 SGHTA, CDR2 FQGNSA. Trimming took 5 bases from V and 3 from J, leaving 11 bases between them. The chain's CDR3 is CASSMDGTNQPQHF. DNA of the CDR3: TGTGCCAGCAGCATGGACGGGACCAATCAGCCCCAGCATTTT.

This clonotype is categorized as medium-sized (0.01 to 0.1%). V is TRBV5-1 and J is TRBJ2-3; 7 bases are a match to TRBD1. V was pared by 4 bases and J by 2 bases, with 7 bases of the junction left unmatched. CDR3 length equals 15 residues. Germline V lookup: CDR1 SGHRS, CDR2 YFSETQ. CDR3 bases: TGCGCCAGCAGCCTAAGGACAGGAGTCACAGATACGCAGTATTTT. Its translation: CASSLRTGVTDTQYF.

The chain uses TRBV7-9 and TRBJ1-2; TRBD1 aligns across 7 bases. CDR1 is SEHNR, CDR2 FQNEAQ, per germline (reference sequence). The CDR3 loop spans 14 amino acids. The ends lost 3 bases at V and 4 bases at J; junction bases unmatched: 5. As DNA, the CDR3 is TGTGCCAGCAGCTTGGGGGACAGCTCCTATGGCTACACCTTC. Translated: CASSLGDSSYGYTF.

This clonotype was found many times. The gene calls are TRBV15 and TRBJ1-1; no reliable D call. The CDR3 has 12 residues. The germline V and J ends were trimmed by 0 bases and 9 bases, with 8 bases remaining between them. Germline-derived CDR1 and CDR2 are LNHNV and YYDKDF (reference sequence). For the CDR3, the DNA is TGTGCCACCAGCAGAGACTGGGATCAAGCTTTCTTT. It translates to CATSRDWDQAFF.

A word on this clonotype: A junction boundary mismatches the germline segment, possibly from a read error. This chain connects TRBV14 to TRBJ1-6; D is perhaps TRBD1 (6 bases). The germline V gene encodes CDR1 SGHDN and CDR2 FVKESK. This CDR3 has 12 amino acids. DNA for the CDR3: TGTGCCAGCATCCAACAGGGTTTCACCCTCCACTTT. Its translation is CASIQQGFTLHF.

This clonotype occurred many times. The chain has TRBV4-1 and TRBJ2-1, with 7 bases fitting TRBD2. The CDR3 is 15 amino acids. J gave up 1 base and V 4 bases, and 4 bases lay outside the gene matches. CDR1 MGHRA and CDR2 YSYEKL come from the germline V gene. In DNA form, the CDR3 reads TGCGCCAGCAGCCTCCCGGGGGGTTCCTACAATGAGCAGTTCTTC. It is translated as CASSLPGGSYNEQFF.

The chain is built from TRBV12-3 or TRBV12-4 and TRBJ1-4, with TRBD1 identical over 9 bases. Trimming cost V 5 bases and J 4 bases; bases outside gene matches: 8. CDR3 length: 16 residues. The CDR3 DNA reads as TGTGCCAGCAGTCCCGTAGGGACAGGGTATAATGAAAAACTGTTTTTT. Translating gives CASSPVGTGYNEKLFF.

The chain links TRBV27 to TRBJ2-7; D uncertain. Trimming took off 4 bases at V and 3 bases at J, with 10 bases between the two ends. The V gene's germline CDR1 is MNHEY and CDR2 SMNVEV (reference sequence). This CDR3 contains 13 residues. CDR3 sequence reads: CASSSGSHYEQYF. The CDR3 nucleotides read TGTGCCAGCAGTTCCGGGTCTCACTACGAGCAGTACTTC.

The chain has TRBV20-1 and TRBJ2-3, with D uncertain. This CDR3 comprises 14 residues. The V gene's germline CDR1 is DFQATT and CDR2 SNEGSKA (reference sequence). Trimming cost V 5 bases and J 1 base, with 13 bases left between them. DNA for the CDR3: TGCAGTGCTCCGCGCCCCTCAGGCACAGATACGCAGTATTTT. This codes for CSAPRPSGTDTQYF.

The table lists this clonotype with a few counts. The chain links TRBV3-1 to TRBJ1-1, with a possible D match to TRBD1 (6 bases). Germline CDR1 is LGHDT and CDR2 is YNNKEL (reference sequence). V lost 4 bases to trimming and J lost 11 bases, with 14 bases between them. This CDR3 has 12 amino acids. The CDR3 nucleotides read TGTGCCAGCAGCCCTGGGGGCCGGCGGGCTTTCTTT. This codes for CASSPGGRRAFF.

This chain links TRBV12-3 or TRBV12-4 with TRBJ2-7, with a tentative D call TRBD1 (6 bases). Trimming removed 8 bases from V and 2 bases from J, with 16 bases in between. This CDR3 is built from 14 residues. The CDR3 DNA reads TGTGCCAGCTACCAACAACAGGGAGCCTACGAGCAGTACTTC. Protein: CASYQQQGAYEQYF.

In its sample, this clonotype was seen a few times. The chain is built from TRBV5-1 and TRBJ2-5; the match to TRBD2 covers 8 bases. This CDR3 is 15 amino acids long. The germline V gene has CDR1 SGHRS and CDR2 YFSETQ. With 3 bases clipped from V and 0 bases from J, the junction kept 4 bases outside the gene matches. This chain's CDR3 is CASSSTSAYQETQYF. The CDR3 nucleotides are TGCGCCAGCAGCTCGACTAGCGCCTACCAAGAGACCCAGTACTTC.

This clonotype was counted only a few times. The chain carries TRBV5-1 and TRBJ2-3; no definite D call. The CDR3 spans 14 residues. With 3 bases removed from V and 2 bases from J, the gap between germline ends came to 10 bases. The germline V gene has CDR1 SGHRS and CDR2 YFSETQ. The CDR3 here is CASSSGPYTDTQYF. CDR3 bases: TGCGCCAGCAGCTCCGGCCCGTACACAGATACGCAGTATTTT.

V usage is TRBV20-1 and J usage is TRBJ1-5; 7 nucleotides line up with TRBD1. This CDR3 spans 12 amino acids. V dropped 5 bases and J dropped 6; count of bases not matched to a gene: 4. Germline values: CDR1 DFQATT, CDR2 SNEGSKA (reference sequence). The CDR3 protein is CSAGGGSQPQHF. CDR3 DNA sequence: TGCAGTGCTGGAGGGGGCTCTCAGCCCCAGCATTTT.

This clonotype was observed at least ten times. This chain joins TRBV29-1 and TRBJ2-2, with D possibly matching TRBD1 (5 bases). V was pared by 7 bases and J by 6 bases, with 15 bases between. The CDR3 covers 13 residues. The germline gives CDR1 SQVTM, CDR2 ANQGSEA. CDR3 DNA sequence: TGCAGCGCCGAAGGGGTCTGGGCCGGGGAGCTGTTTTTT. It encodes CSAEGVWAGELFF.

The sample holds many counts of this clonotype. V and J are TRBV4-1 and TRBJ2-3; 9 nucleotides align to TRBD2. The CDR3 is 15 amino acids. J lost 4 bases, V lost 0 bases, and 2 bases had no gene match. Germline V CDR1 and CDR2: MGHRA, YSYEKL. The CDR3 DNA sequence: TGCGCCAGCAGCCAAGAAAGCGGGGGGCCAGATACGCAGTATTTT. Amino acids: CASSQESGGPDTQYF.

The gene calls are TRBV6-6 and TRBJ2-2; D is unclear. CDR3 length equals 14 residues. Germline V gives CDR1 MNHNY, CDR2 SVGAGI (reference sequence). V dropped 6 bases and J dropped 6 bases, with 14 bases sitting between them. This CDR3 is CASSYHPPAGELFF. The CDR3 nucleotides read TGTGCCAGCAGCTACCACCCCCCGGCCGGGGAGCTGTTTTTT.

The chain employs TRBV29-1 and TRBJ1-1; D is uncertain. The CDR3 is made up of 13 amino acids. V lost 5 bases to trimming and J lost 5 bases, with 15 bases between them. CDR1 is SQVTM, CDR2 ANQGSEA, per germline. The DNA of the CDR3 is TGCAGCGTTTGGGGAGTTTCGGGAACTGAAGCTTTCTTT. Translating gives CSVWGVSGTEAFF.

The table lists this clonotype with a few counts. This rearrangement joins TRBV15 to TRBJ2-3; D is possibly TRBD1 or TRBD2 (6 bases each). CDR3 length: 15 residues. Germline CDR1 is LNHNV and CDR2 is YYDKDF (reference sequence). V lost 0 bases and J 4 bases, leaving 11 bases between the germline ends. In nucleotides, the CDR3 is TGTGCCACCAGCAGAGATCCGGGGGCCCCAGATACGCAGTATTTT. Its protein product is CATSRDPGAPDTQYF.

This clonotype was counted only a few times. This chain uses TRBV5-1 with TRBJ2-3; the D call may be TRBD1 or TRBD2 (6 bases each). The CDR3 is 16 amino acids. Germline CDR1 SGHRS, CDR2 YFSETQ. The V gene lost 1 base and the J gene lost 2 bases, with 14 bases spanning the gap. CDR3 nucleotide sequence: TGCGCCAGCAGCTTGACTACGGGGGCGATCACAGATACGCAGTATTTT. This encodes CASSLTTGAITDTQYF.

Only a few counts were recorded for this clonotype. The chain has TRBV5-1 and TRBJ1-2; D is possibly TRBD1 (5 bases). Per the germline V gene, CDR1 is SGHRS and CDR2 is YFSETQ. V was clipped by 0 bases and J by 0 bases, with 9 bases between them. The CDR3 consists of 15 residues. CDR3 DNA sequence: TGCGCCAGCAGCTTGGTGGGGGGAACTAACTATGGCTACACCTTC. Residues: CASSLVGGTNYGYTF.

The gene calls are TRBV7-2 and TRBJ2-5; TRBD2 agrees at 7 bases. With 2 bases clipped from V and 4 bases from J, the junction kept 4 bases outside the gene matches. The CDR3 has 14 amino acids. The germline V gene has CDR1 SGHTA and CDR2 FQGNSA. The CDR3 coding sequence is TGTGCCAGCAGCTTACGACTAGCAGGAGAGACCCAGTACTTC. This encodes CASSLRLAGETQYF.

This clonotype was counted a few times. The gene calls are TRBV6-6 and TRBJ2-7; 10 nucleotides line up with TRBD1. The germline V gene encodes CDR1 MNHNY and CDR2 SVGAGI (reference sequence). The CDR3 length is 13 residues. V was pared by 10 bases and J by 2 bases, with 5 bases of the junction left unmatched. CDR3 amino acids: CATRQGATYEQYV. CDR3 bases: TGTGCCACCCGACAGGGGGCCACCTACGAGCAGTACGTC.

This clonotype came up a few times. This chain joins TRBV10-3 and TRBJ1-6; 7 bases match TRBD1. The CDR3 length is 15 residues. V was pared by 4 bases and J by 10 bases, with 10 bases of the junction left unmatched. CDR1 and CDR2 (germline): ENHRY, SYGVKD. The CDR3 DNA reads TGTGCCATCAGTGGATCGACAGGGTGGGGATCACCCCTCCACTTT. Translated: CAISGSTGWGSPLHF.